The 7 T cell receptor beta chains listed next were all sequenced from one sample in a study of T cell responses to AZD1222 COVID-19 vaccine. TCRdb's copy holds only in-frame clones and misses some; the assay was immunoSEQ multiplex PCR. The table lists about 160,000 clones, 90% to 95% of them singletons, with 0.95% to 1.5% in the top ten. The material sequenced was peripheral blood, taken on day 0 of AZD1222 vaccination. Receptors were obtained from an adult in good health.

V usage is TRBV28 and J usage is TRBJ1-5, with unresolved D. The CDR3 spans 13 residues. In germline, CDR1 is MDHEN, CDR2 SYDVKM. The ends were cut back, 8 bases at V and 7 bases at J, with 15 bases in the middle. CDR3 in amino acids: CASGLSSAQPQHF. CDR3 coding DNA: TGTGCCAGCGGACTGTCCTCAGCGCAGCCCCAGCATTTT.

In nucleotides, the CDR3 is TGTGCCAGCAGCTTGAGCGGGGCAGGGAATAACTATGGCTACACCTTC. Translated, it gives CASSLSGAGNNYGYTF. The chain employs TRBV5-4 and TRBJ1-2, with TRBD1 as a possible D gene (5 bases). The germline V gene has CDR1 SGHNT and CDR2 YYREEE (reference sequence). This CDR3 has 16 amino acids. Trimming stripped 1 base from V and 1 base from J, with 14 bases between.

The V call is TRBV9, the J call TRBJ1-2; 9 positions match TRBD1. Germline assignment: CDR1 SGDLS and CDR2 YYNGEE. The CDR3 loop spans 16 amino acids. After removal of 6 bases from V and 6 bases from J, the junction contained 15 bases not matched to a gene. The CDR3 loop is CASTPEGQGLIDGYTF. The DNA of the CDR3 is TGTGCCAGCACCCCCGAGGGACAGGGCTTGATTGATGGCTACACCTTC.

This chain joins TRBV15 and TRBJ2-3, with 13 bases that match TRBD2. This CDR3 has 16 amino acids. The germline CDR1 and CDR2 sequences are LNHNV and YYDKDF (reference sequence). J lost 2 bases, V lost 4 bases, and 3 bases had no gene match. The DNA of the CDR3 is TGTGCCACCAGCATGGGACTAGCGGGATCCACAGATACGCAGTATTTT. The encoded protein is CATSMGLAGSTDTQYF.

The V gene is TRBV6-1, the J gene TRBJ1-2, with D hard to call. CDR1 and CDR2 (germline): MNHNS, SASEGT. The CDR3 sequence is 15 residues long. V was clipped by 2 bases and J by 3 bases, with 13 bases between them. CDR3 nucleotides: TGTGCCAGCAGTGAATTGGGAAGTACCTACTATGGCTACACCTTC. Protein product: CASSELGSTYYGYTF.

Only a few counts were recorded for this clone. This chain links TRBV5-1 with TRBJ2-6, with D perhaps TRBD2 (6 bases). The CDR3 extends over 15 amino acids. Germline CDR1 is SGHRS and CDR2 is YFSETQ. V gave up 5 bases and J gave up 1 base, with 10 bases separating them. This chain's CDR3 is CASRSAGSGANVLTF. The CDR3 nucleotides are TGCGCCAGCAGGTCCGCGGGATCTGGGGCCAACGTCCTGACTTTC.

This sequence joins TRBV6-2 or TRBV6-3 and TRBJ2-3, with 8 positions matching TRBD1. Trimming removed 5 bases from V and 1 base from J; junction bases left unmatched: 8. The CDR3 has 16 amino acids. CDR1 MNHEY and CDR2 SVGEGT come from the germline V gene. CDR3 coding DNA: TGTGCCAGCAGTCCCCAACAGGGGGGTGGCACAGATACGCAGTATTTT. This encodes CASSPQQGGGTDTQYF.